This TCR beta chain derives from a study of T cells in tumors and immune-related adverse events. Assay used: immunoSEQ multiplex PCR; TCRdb lists only in-frame clones, some missing. The data hold roughly 5,100 clones, with roughly two thirds observed a single time. This clone was found a few times. Germline V lookup: CDR1 WSHSY, CDR2 SAAADI. V lost 6 bases, J lost 11 bases, and 31 bases lay in between. CDR3 length: 17 amino acids. The chain combines TRBV10-2 with TRBJ1-1; possible D gene TRBD1, 5 bases. The specimen comprised gut tissue, sampled from a patient treated with anti-PD-1 therapy. This clonotype was obtained from a female donor with metastatic renal cell carcinoma. Written as DNA, the CDR3 is TGCGCCAGCAGAAAGACTGGGACGGACGGCTCACACCGTAGGGCTTTCTTT. It translates to CASRKTGTDGSHRRAFF.